The clone carrying this TCR beta chain turned up a few times. These data originate in a study of T cells after yellow fever vaccination. The CDR3 consists of 13 residues. Germline V lookup: CDR1 SGHDN, CDR2 FVKESK. The V gene lost 2 bases and the J gene lost 8 bases, with 10 bases spanning the gap. TCRdb re-called the 5' RACE reads through MiXCR, storing one row per CDR3 protein. Altogether 450,000 to 600,000 distinct CDR3 sequences are present, less than 15% being singletons, with the ten largest covering about an eighth. The V and J genes are TRBV14 and TRBJ2-4, with D unclear. The specimen comprised PBMCs, sampled on the day of the yellow fever booster vaccination. This TCR was recovered from a young man who received the YFV17D yellow fever vaccine. Here the CDR3 reads CASSQFRDDIQYF. The CDR3 region has the DNA TGTGCCAGCAGCCAATTTCGTGATGACATTCAGTACTTC.